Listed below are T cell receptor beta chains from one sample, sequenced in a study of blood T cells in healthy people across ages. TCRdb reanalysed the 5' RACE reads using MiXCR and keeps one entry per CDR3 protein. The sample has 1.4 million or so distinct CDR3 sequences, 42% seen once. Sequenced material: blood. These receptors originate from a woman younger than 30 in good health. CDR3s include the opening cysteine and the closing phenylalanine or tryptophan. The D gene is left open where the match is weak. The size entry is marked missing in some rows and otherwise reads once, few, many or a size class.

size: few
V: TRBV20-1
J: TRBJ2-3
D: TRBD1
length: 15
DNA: TGCAGTGCGTCCGACAGGGGCCGTAGCACAGATACGCAGTATTTT
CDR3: CSASDRGRSTDTQYF

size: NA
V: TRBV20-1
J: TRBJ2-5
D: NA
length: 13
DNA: TGCAGTGCCCCCGCAGCTTCCCAAGAGACCCAGTACTTC
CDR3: CSAPAASQETQYF

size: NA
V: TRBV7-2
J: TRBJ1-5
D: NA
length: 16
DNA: TGTGCCAGCAGCTTAGGCACCCCGGAAGGCAATCAGCCCCAGCATTTT
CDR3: CASSLGTPEGNQPQHF

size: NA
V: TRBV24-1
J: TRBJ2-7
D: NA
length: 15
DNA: TGTGCCACCAGTGATAATCGGGGAGGATACAATGAGCAGTACTTC
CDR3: CATSDNRGGYNEQYF

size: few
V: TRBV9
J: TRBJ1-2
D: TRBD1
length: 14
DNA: TGTGCCAGCAGCCATGCTGGACAGGGGTTTGGCTACACCTTC
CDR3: CASSHAGQGFGYTF

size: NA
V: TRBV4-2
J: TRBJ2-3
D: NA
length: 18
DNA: TGTGCCAGCAGCCAAGGCTACCGACTAGTTGTGCCGACAGATACGCAGTATTTT
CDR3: CASSQGYRLVVPTDTQYF

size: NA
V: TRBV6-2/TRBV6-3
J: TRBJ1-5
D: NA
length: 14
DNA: TGTGCCAGCAGTTCGCCCGTGGGCAATCAGCCCCAGCATTTT
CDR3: CASSSPVGNQPQHF

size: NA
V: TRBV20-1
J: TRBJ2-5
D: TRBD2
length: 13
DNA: TGCAGTGCTAGAGATCGTGGCGGGAGCCGTCCGTACTTC
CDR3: CSARDRGGSRPYF

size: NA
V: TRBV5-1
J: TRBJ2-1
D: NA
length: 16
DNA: TGCGCCGGCAGCTTGGTGCTCGCTCTCTCCTACAATGAGCAGTTCTTC
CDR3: CAGSLVLALSYNEQFF

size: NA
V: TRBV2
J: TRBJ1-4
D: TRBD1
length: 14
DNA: TGTGCCAGCAGAGAGACAGGGGGCATTGAAAAACTGTTTTTT
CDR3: CASRETGGIEKLFF

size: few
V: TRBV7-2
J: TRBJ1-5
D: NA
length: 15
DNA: TGTGCCAGCAGCTCGGGACGGAATAGCAATCAGCCCCAGCATTTT
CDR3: CASSSGRNSNQPQHF

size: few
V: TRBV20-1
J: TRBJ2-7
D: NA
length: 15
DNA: TGCAGTGCTAGAGAGGCTGCTAGGCCTACCTACGAGCAGTACTTC
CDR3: CSAREAARPTYEQYF

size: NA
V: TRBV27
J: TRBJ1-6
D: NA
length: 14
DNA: TGTGCCAGCAGTTGGACAGCGGAGGGGTCACCCCTCCACTTT
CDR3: CASSWTAEGSPLHF

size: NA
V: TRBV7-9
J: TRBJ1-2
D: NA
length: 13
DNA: TGTGCCAGCAGCGGGACCGAAGACTATGGCTACACCTTC
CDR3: CASSGTEDYGYTF

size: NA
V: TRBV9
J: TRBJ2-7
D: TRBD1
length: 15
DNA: TGTGCCAGCAGCATCGCCGGGACAGGAGCCTACGAGCAGTACTTC
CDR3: CASSIAGTGAYEQYF

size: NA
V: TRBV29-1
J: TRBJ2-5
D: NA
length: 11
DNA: TGCAGCGTACGGAGAGATAGGGAGCAGTACTTC
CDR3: CSVRRDREQYF

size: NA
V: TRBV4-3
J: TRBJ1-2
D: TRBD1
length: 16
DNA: TGCGCCAGCAGCCATGAAGGGACAGGGGGTTTTTATGGCTACACCTTC
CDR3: CASSHEGTGGFYGYTF

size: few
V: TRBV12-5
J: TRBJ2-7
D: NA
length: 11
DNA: TGTGCTAGTGGTTTGCTCCTCGAGCAGTACTTC
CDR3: CASGLLLEQYF

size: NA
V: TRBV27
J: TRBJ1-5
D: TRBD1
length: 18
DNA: TGTGCCAGCAGTTCAGACACCGGACAGGCGTATAGCAATCAGCCCCAGCATTTT
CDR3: CASSSDTGQAYSNQPQHF

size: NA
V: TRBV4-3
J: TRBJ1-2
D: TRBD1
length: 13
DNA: TGCGCCAGCAGCAATCAGGGGGTTTACGGCTACACCTTC
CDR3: CASSNQGVYGYTF

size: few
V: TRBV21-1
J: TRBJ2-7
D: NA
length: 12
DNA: TGTGCCAGCAGCAAAGTCGGACAAGAGCAGTACTTC
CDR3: CASSKVGQEQYF

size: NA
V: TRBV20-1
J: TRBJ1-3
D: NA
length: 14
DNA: TGCAGTGCTGAACCGGACGGCTCTGGAAACACCACATATTTT
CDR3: CSAEPDGSGNTTYF

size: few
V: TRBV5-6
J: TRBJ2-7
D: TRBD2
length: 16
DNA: TGTGCCAGCAGCCCCGGTTGGATGGGAGGGCCTCTCGAGCAGTACTTC
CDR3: CASSPGWMGGPLEQYF

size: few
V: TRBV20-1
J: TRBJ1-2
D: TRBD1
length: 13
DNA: TGCAGTGCTGGGGACAGGGCGAACTATGGCTACACCTTC
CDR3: CSAGDRANYGYTF

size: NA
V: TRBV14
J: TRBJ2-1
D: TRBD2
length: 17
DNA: TGTGCCAGCAGCCCTGGGACTAGCGGGAGCGCTTACAATGAGCAGTTCTTC
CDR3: CASSPGTSGSAYNEQFF

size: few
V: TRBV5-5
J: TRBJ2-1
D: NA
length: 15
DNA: TGTGCCAGCAGCTCCCGTCTGGTAGCGAGGAATGAGCAGTTCTTC
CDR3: CASSSRLVARNEQFF

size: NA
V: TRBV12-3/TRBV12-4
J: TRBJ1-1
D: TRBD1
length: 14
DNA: TGTGCCAGCTACCCAGGACAGGGTACGACTGAAGCTTTCTTT
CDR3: CASYPGQGTTEAFF

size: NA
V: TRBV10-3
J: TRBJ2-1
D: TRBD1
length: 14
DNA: TGTGCCATCAGTGAGGAGGCAGGGGGCACTGAGCAGTTCTTC
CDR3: CAISEEAGGTEQFF

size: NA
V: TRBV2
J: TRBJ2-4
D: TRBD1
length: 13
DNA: TGTGCCAAAGAACAGGGGACGAAAAACATTCAGTACTTC
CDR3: CAKEQGTKNIQYF

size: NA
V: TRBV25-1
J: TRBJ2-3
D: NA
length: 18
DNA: TGTGCCCGCAGTGGAGAAAAGGACAGAGCTTCTAGCACAGATACGCAGTATTTT
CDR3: CARSGEKDRASSTDTQYF

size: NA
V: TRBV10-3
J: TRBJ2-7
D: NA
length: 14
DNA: TGTGCCATCAAAACCGGGACGCGCTTTGGCGAGCAGTACTTC
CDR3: CAIKTGTRFGEQYF

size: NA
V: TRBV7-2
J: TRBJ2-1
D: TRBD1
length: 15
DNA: TGTGCCAGCAGCCGCGACAGGGGGATATACAATGAGCAGTTCTTC
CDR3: CASSRDRGIYNEQFF

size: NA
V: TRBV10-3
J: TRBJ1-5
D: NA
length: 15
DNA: TGTGCCATCAGTGACCCCGGGGGGCCTAATCAGCCCCAGCATTTT
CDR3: CAISDPGGPNQPQHF

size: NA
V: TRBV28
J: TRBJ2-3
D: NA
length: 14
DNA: TGTACCAGCAGTCTAAATTATCGCACAGATACGCAGTATTTT
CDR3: CTSSLNYRTDTQYF

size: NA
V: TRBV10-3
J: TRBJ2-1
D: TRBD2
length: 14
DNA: TGTGCCATCAAACGACTAGCGGAGTCCAATGAGCAGTTCTTC
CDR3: CAIKRLAESNEQFF

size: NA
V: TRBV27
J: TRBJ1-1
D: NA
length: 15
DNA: TGTGCCAGCAGTTTAATAGGCGGCCCCCACACTGAAGCTTTCTTT
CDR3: CASSLIGGPHTEAFF

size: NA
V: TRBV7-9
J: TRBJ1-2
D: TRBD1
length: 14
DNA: TGTGCCAGCAGCACCCGCACAGGGGAAAACGGCTACACCTTC
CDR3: CASSTRTGENGYTF

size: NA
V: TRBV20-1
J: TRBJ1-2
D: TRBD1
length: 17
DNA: TGCAGTGCTAGAGAGGCGAGGACAGGGAACCCGGTCTATGGCTACACCTTC
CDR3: CSAREARTGNPVYGYTF

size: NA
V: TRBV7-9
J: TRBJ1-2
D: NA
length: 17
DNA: TGTGCCAGCAGCTTAGTATCGGGACACTTCACTTACTATGGCTACACCTTC
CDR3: CASSLVSGHFTYYGYTF

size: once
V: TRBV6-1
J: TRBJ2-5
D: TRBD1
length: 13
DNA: TGTGCCAGCAGTGGGACAGGACAAGAGACCCGGTACTTC
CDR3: CASSGTGQETRYF

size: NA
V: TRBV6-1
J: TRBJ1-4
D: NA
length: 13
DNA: TGTGCCAGCAGTGGACAGGATTATGAAAAACTGTTTTTT
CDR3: CASSGQDYEKLFF

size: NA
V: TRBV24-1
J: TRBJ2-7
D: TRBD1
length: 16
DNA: TGTGCCACCAGTGATGCCACAGGGGGCTCCTACAATGAGCAGTACTTC
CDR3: CATSDATGGSYNEQYF